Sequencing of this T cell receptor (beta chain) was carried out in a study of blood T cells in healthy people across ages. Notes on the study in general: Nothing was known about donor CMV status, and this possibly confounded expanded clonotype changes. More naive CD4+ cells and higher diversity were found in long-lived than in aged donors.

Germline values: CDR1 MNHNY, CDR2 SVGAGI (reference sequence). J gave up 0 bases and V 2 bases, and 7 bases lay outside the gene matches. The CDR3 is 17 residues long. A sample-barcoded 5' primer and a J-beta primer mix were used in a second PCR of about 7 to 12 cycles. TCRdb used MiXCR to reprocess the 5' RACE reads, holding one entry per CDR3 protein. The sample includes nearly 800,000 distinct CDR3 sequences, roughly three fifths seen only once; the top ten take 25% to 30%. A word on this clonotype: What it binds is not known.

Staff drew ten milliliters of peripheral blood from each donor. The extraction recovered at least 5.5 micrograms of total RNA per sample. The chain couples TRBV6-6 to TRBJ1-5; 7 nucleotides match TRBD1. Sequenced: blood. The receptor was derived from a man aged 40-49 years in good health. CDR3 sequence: CASSYQTGANSNQPQHF. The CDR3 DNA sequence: TGTGCCAGCAGTTACCAAACAGGGGCGAATAGCAATCAGCCCCAGCATTTT.